The following is a T cell receptor (beta chain) sequence with its context. One junction end does not reproduce the germline sequence, and a read error may be involved. The source of the sample is a study of blood T cell repertoires in COVID-19. About the study: Both acute and convalescent COVID-19 samples were obtained from the United States, Italy and Spain. In each case, the material was cDNA or gDNA derived from T cells, B-cell-depleted T cells, or PBMCs.

CDR1 and CDR2 from the germline V gene are PRHDT and FYEKMQ (reference sequence). The CDR3 consists of 14 residues. In the original workflow: Scientists estimated how many nucleated cells there were by amplifying reference gene primers. Profiling relied on immunoSEQ multiplex PCR, and the TCRdb table lists in-frame clones only, not all of them. V and J calls and clone size are copied from that table; D and trimming were computed from the DNA. The sample holds about 210,000 clones, roughly four fifths seen once. The origin of this receptor is a woman in her thirties or forties with active or convalescent COVID-19. The genes are TRBV13 and TRBJ1-2, with a possible D match to TRBD1 (5 bases). The sample taken for sequencing was peripheral blood. The CDR3 nucleotides read TGTGCCAGCAGCTTAGCAGGGTTAGGCTATAGCTACACCTTC. Its protein is CASSLAGLGYSYTF.